This T cell receptor beta chain originates from a study of regulatory T cells in long-lasting Graves disease. Findings and limits, study-wide: Patients with persistent Graves' had lower TCR diversity than newly diagnosed patients. Whereas about 870 public clonotypes were shared by new patients, persistent patients shared more, at approximately 2,700. Small sample size may have lowered accuracy.

This clonotype was recorded at least ten times. Its target is not known. Arm-PCR with iRepertoire HTBI primers amplified the CDR3 regions for these TCR beta libraries. TCRdb passed the multiplex PCR reads through MiXCR, listing each CDR3 protein once. The table shows hundreds of thousands of distinct CDR3 sequences, with roughly 21% occurring only once. Time point here: persistent/refractory GD, antithyroid drugs over 5 years with positive TRAb. The authors made the TCR library using RNA they extracted from PBMCs. Trimming removed 5 bases at V and 2 bases at J, with 12 bases between. CDR3 size: 14 residues.

The chain combines TRBV12-3 or TRBV12-4 with TRBJ1-2; D call uncertain. Sequencing used peripheral blood mononuclear cells (PBMCs), obtained when the disease was refractory, from a patient treated with antithyroid drugs. This clonotype originated in a female donor with Graves disease. The CDR3 is CASSAGGINYGYTF. The CDR3 DNA reads as TGTGCCAGCAGTGCAGGAGGAATCAACTATGGCTACACCTTC.